This T cell receptor beta chain is from a study of regulatory T cells in long-lasting Graves disease. Time point denoted: newly diagnosed GD, antithyroid drugs for less than 3 months. The TCR library was made from RNA extracted from PBMCs. According to the study, TCR beta libraries were built with iRepertoire HTBI primers and CDR3-region Arm-PCR. TCRdb reprocessed the multiplex PCR reads with MiXCR, giving one entry per CDR3 protein. The sample records about 560,000 distinct CDR3 sequences, 15% to 20% being singletons. This CDR3 region has 15 residues. Germline V gene data show CDR1 as DFQATT and CDR2 as SNEGSKA (reference sequence). Trimming took 1 base from V and 7 from J; bases not matched to a gene: 8. The same specimen was also included in a second study, on T cells in Graves' hyperthyroidism and ophthalmopathy.

The sequencing here drew on peripheral blood mononuclear cells (PBMCs), taken at new diagnosis, from a patient treated with antithyroid drugs. The V gene is TRBV20-1, the J gene TRBJ2-1, with 9 bases lining up with TRBD2. This receptor was identified in a man younger than 35 with Graves disease. The CDR3 region has the DNA TGCAGTGCTAGAGGCCCTAGCGGGAAGGGGAATGAGCAGTTCTTC. Its translation: CSARGPSGKGNEQFF.